A single sample is the source of the 30 T cell receptor beta chains below, sequenced in a study of blood T cell repertoires in COVID-19. Using immunoSEQ multiplex PCR, the repertoire was profiled, and TCRdb retains in-frame clones only, with some absent. The table lists 400,000 to 500,000 clones, around 89% of them singletons. Specimen: PBMCs or T cells enriched from blood (not recorded which). These receptor sequences come from a woman between 40 and 55 years old who had recovered from COVID-19.

CDR3 nucleotides: TGTGCCAGTAGTATACTTGGCTCGCCCCAGCATTTT. Amino acids: CASSILGSPQHF. The chain carries TRBV19 and TRBJ1-5; no definite D call. The CDR3 consists of 12 residues. Germline assignment: CDR1 LNHDA and CDR2 SQIVND (reference sequence). The ends were cut back, 2 bases at V and 9 bases at J, with 8 bases in the middle.

The chain joins TRBV2 to TRBJ1-2, with 10 bases fitting TRBD1. The CDR3 covers 14 residues. The trim removed 5 bases at V and 3 bases at J, leaving 3 bases unmatched. Per the germline V gene, CDR1 is SNHLY and CDR2 is FYNNEI. The CDR3 sequence: CASSRDRGHYGYTF. DNA of the CDR3: TGTGCCAGCAGTCGGGACAGGGGCCACTATGGCTACACCTTC.

The V call is TRBV9, the J call TRBJ2-3; 11 nucleotides agree with TRBD2. The germline V gene encodes CDR1 SGDLS and CDR2 YYNGEE. After removal of 3 bases from V and 4 bases from J, the junction contained 4 bases not matched to a gene. The CDR3 consists of 15 residues. CDR3 bases: TGTGCCAGCAGCGGACTAGCGGGACAACCAGATACGCAGTATTTT. Its protein product is CASSGLAGQPDTQYF.

The genes are TRBV6-5 and TRBJ2-7; a weak D match, TRBD2 (6 bases). The CDR3 is 13 amino acids. Germline V CDR1 and CDR2: MNHEY, SVGAGI. V dropped 6 bases and J dropped 6 bases, with 15 bases sitting between them. The CDR3, as DNA: TGTGCCAGCAGGAGCTGGGACTCAGGCGAGCAGTACTTC. Encoded protein: CASRSWDSGEQYF.

The table lists this clone with a count of one. V and J are TRBV9 and TRBJ2-3; 10 bases map to TRBD2. The CDR3 is 19 residues long. CDR1 and CDR2 (germline): SGDLS, YYNGEE. Trimming at V came to 1 base and at J to 3 bases, leaving 14 bases not matched to a gene. The CDR3 DNA sequence: TGTGCCAGCAGCGTACTAGCGGGAGTTCCGGGAGCCCTTACAGATACGCAGTATTTT. Translation gives CASSVLAGVPGALTDTQYF.

This chain uses TRBV3-1 (or the pseudogene TRBV3-2) with TRBJ1-2, with 8 bases lining up with TRBD1. The germline gives CDR1 LGHDT, CDR2 YNNKEL (reference sequence). Losses at the gene ends were 3 bases for V and 2 bases for J; bases not matched to a gene: 11. The CDR3 is made up of 17 amino acids. In DNA, the CDR3 is TGTGCCAGCAGCCAGTCGTGGGACAGGACGAACAACTATGGCTACACCTTC. Translation gives CASSQSWDRTNNYGYTF.

The chain combines TRBV9 with TRBJ1-2; D uncertain. Per germline, CDR1 SGDLS and CDR2 YYNGEE. V was clipped by 3 bases and J by 4 bases, with 22 bases between them. The CDR3 extends over 17 amino acids. This CDR3 reads CASSAEGLGSRVYGYTF. The CDR3 bases are TGTGCCAGCAGCGCGGAGGGTTTGGGGAGCCGAGTCTATGGCTACACCTTC.

This rearrangement joins TRBV4-3 to TRBJ2-7, with D perhaps TRBD1 (7 bases). Looked up from germline, CDR1 is LGHNA and CDR2 is YSLEER. Trimming stripped 4 bases from V and 7 bases from J, with 17 bases between. This CDR3 has 14 amino acids. In DNA form, the CDR3 reads TGCGCCAGCAGCCCCCAGACAGGGACTGGGGAGCAGTACTTC. Its protein product is CASSPQTGTGEQYF.

The chain recombines TRBV6-4 with TRBJ2-3; 15 bases agree with TRBD2. J was trimmed by 2 bases and V by 0 bases; bases with no gene match: 3. This CDR3 comprises 18 residues. Germline assignment: CDR1 MRHNA and CDR2 SNTAGT. This CDR3 is CASSDSGLAGGNTDTQYF. The CDR3 DNA reads TGTGCCAGCAGTGACTCGGGACTAGCGGGAGGCAACACAGATACGCAGTATTTT.

This clone has only a few counts. J is TRBJ2-2 and V is TRBV4-1; no clear D gene. Germline loops: CDR1 MGHRA, CDR2 YSYEKL. Trimming took 0 bases from V and 6 from J, leaving 5 bases between them. The CDR3 is made up of 13 amino acids. Here the CDR3 DNA reads TGCGCCAGCAGCCAAGATCATGCCGGGGAGCTGTTTTTT. It codes for CASSQDHAGELFF.

Concerning this clone: Distinct nucleotide sequences in the sample also encode this CDR3. The chain joins TRBV2 to TRBJ1-5; TRBD1 matches 7 bases. This CDR3 spans 13 amino acids. The junction had 1 base not matched to a gene; V was cut back by 4 bases and J by 4 bases. Germline loops: CDR1 SNHLY, CDR2 FYNNEI. CDR3 coding DNA: TGTGCCAGCAGTGGGGACAGTAATCAGCCCCAGCATTTT. It specifies CASSGDSNQPQHF.

This clone occurred many times. V usage is TRBV4-2 and J usage is TRBJ2-2, with a weak D call TRBD2 (6 bases). V gave up 3 bases and J gave up 3 bases, with 8 bases separating them. CDR3 size: 14 residues. Germline lookup yields CDR1 LGHNA and CDR2 YNFKEQ. CDR3 bases: TGTGCCAGCAGCCACCGACTAGACACCGGGGAGCTGTTTTTT. It specifies CASSHRLDTGELFF.

The rearrangement links TRBV11-3 to TRBJ2-7; 8 bases map to TRBD1. This CDR3 is built from 14 residues. The V segment lost 6 bases and the J segment 3 bases; nucleotides outside the gene matches: 7. CDR1 SGHNT and CDR2 YENEEA come from the germline V gene. Written as DNA, the CDR3 is TGTGCCAGCAGTGGGAGGACAGGGAACTACGAGCAGTACTTC. Amino acids: CASSGRTGNYEQYF.

The chain recombines TRBV4-2 with TRBJ2-2; 10 bases align to TRBD2. Germline lookup yields CDR1 LGHNA and CDR2 YNFKEQ. J gave up 1 base and V 1 base, and 3 bases lay outside the gene matches. The CDR3 extends over 17 amino acids. The CDR3 nucleotides read TGTGCCAGCAGCCAAGTACTAGCGGGGAAGAACACCGGGGAGCTGTTTTTT. As protein: CASSQVLAGKNTGELFF.

V and J are TRBV6-5 and TRBJ2-1; TRBD2 matches at 8 bases. This CDR3 has 12 amino acids. V lost 6 bases, J lost 14 bases, and 9 bases stayed unmatched. Germline values: CDR1 MNHEY, CDR2 SVGAGI. CDR3 loop: CASRPIREGEFF. As DNA, the CDR3 is TGTGCCAGCAGGCCAATCCGGGAGGGGGAGTTCTTC.

This chain connects TRBV25-1 to TRBJ1-2, with D possibly TRBD1 on 5 matching bases. Germline V gene sequence: CDR1 MGHDK, CDR2 SYGVNS. V lost 3 bases to trimming and J lost 3 bases, with 14 bases between them. CDR3 size: 15 residues. Here the CDR3 DNA reads TGTGCCAGCAGTGACCTAAGGGGCCGCGACTATGGCTACACCTTC. The encoded protein is CASSDLRGRDYGYTF.

The chain employs TRBV6-2 or TRBV6-3 and TRBJ2-1, with 7 bases that match TRBD1. The CDR3 is made up of 14 amino acids. Looked up from germline, CDR1 is MNHEY and CDR2 is SVGEGT. V was pared by 5 bases and J by 2 bases, with 3 bases of the junction left unmatched. The CDR3 protein is CASSATGAYNEQFF. Here the CDR3 DNA reads TGTGCCAGCAGTGCAACAGGGGCCTACAATGAGCAGTTCTTC.

The V call is TRBV6-5, the J call TRBJ1-1; D is unclear. This CDR3 is 13 amino acids long. Germline CDR1 is MNHEY and CDR2 is SVGAGI. Trimming removed 3 bases at V and 2 bases at J, with 7 bases between. The CDR3 DNA follows: TGTGCCAGCAGTTATGGCACCAACACTGAAGCTTTCTTT. This translates into CASSYGTNTEAFF.

The rearrangement links TRBV28 to TRBJ2-3, with 7 positions matching TRBD1. CDR1 is MDHEN and CDR2 is SYDVKM in the germline V gene. V lost 6 bases and J lost 0; bases outside the gene matches: 9. The CDR3 totals 16 residues. Here the CDR3 reads CASSLSSGQSTDTQYF. CDR3 nucleotide sequence: TGTGCCAGCAGCCTCTCCTCGGGACAGAGCACAGATACGCAGTATTTT.

V usage is TRBV5-1 and J usage is TRBJ1-1; weak D call: TRBD1 (5 bases). There are 14 residues in the CDR3. Looked up from germline, CDR1 is SGHRS and CDR2 is YFSETQ. V shed 4 bases and J shed 1 base, with 11 bases lying between them. CDR3 DNA sequence: TGCGCCAGCAGCGAGCAGACAGCGAACACTGAAGCTTTCTTT. Translation: CASSEQTANTEAFF.

The chain couples TRBV4-1 to TRBJ2-3, with 9 bases lining up with TRBD1. Trimming at V came to 2 bases and at J to 6 bases, leaving 12 bases not matched to a gene. The germline CDR1 and CDR2 sequences are MGHRA and YSYEKL. The CDR3 totals 17 residues. The CDR3 protein is CASSQPGQGPPWDTQYF. In nucleotides, the CDR3 is TGCGCCAGCAGCCAACCAGGACAGGGGCCTCCGTGGGATACGCAGTATTTT.

The chain is built from TRBV5-1 and TRBJ2-7; 9 nucleotides align to TRBD1. J lost 5 bases, V lost 0 bases, and 3 bases had no gene match. CDR3 length equals 14 residues. Germline-derived CDR1 and CDR2 are SGHRS and YFSETQ. CDR3 sequence reads: CASSLATGGDEQYF. The DNA of the CDR3 is TGCGCCAGCAGCTTGGCCACAGGGGGCGACGAGCAGTACTTC.

V gene TRBV19 combines with J gene TRBJ1-6; 8 bases map to TRBD1. Germline CDR1 is LNHDA and CDR2 is SQIVND (reference sequence). The CDR3 spans 15 residues. J lost 9 bases, V lost 4 bases, and 8 bases had no gene match. The CDR3 region is CASSTGQGGGSPLHF. CDR3 nucleotide sequence: TGTGCCAGTAGTACCGGACAGGGTGGCGGTTCACCCCTCCACTTT.

V usage is TRBV5-4 and J usage is TRBJ1-2; D is possibly TRBD1 (6 bases). The CDR3 has 14 amino acids. Trimming took off 2 bases at V and 4 bases at J, with 12 bases between the two ends. Germline CDR1 reads SGHNT; CDR2 reads YYREEE (reference sequence). The CDR3 DNA follows: TGTGCCAGCAGCTTACAGGGAGGGAGCTATGGCTACACCTTC. Its protein product is CASSLQGGSYGYTF.

The chain employs TRBV27 and TRBJ2-1; D unresolved. The CDR3 covers 14 residues. Trimming stripped 1 base from V and 12 bases from J, with 16 bases between. CDR1 MNHEY and CDR2 SMNVEV come from the germline V gene (reference sequence). The CDR3: CASSLFLGSHGQFF. CDR3 sequence (DNA): TGTGCCAGCAGTTTATTTCTGGGTAGCCATGGGCAGTTCTTC.

This clone was observed once. The chain links TRBV11-3 to TRBJ2-5; 7 positions agree with TRBD2. Germline CDR1 is SGHNT and CDR2 is YENEEA. The CDR3 length is 13 residues. V lost 5 bases, J lost 3 bases, and 3 bases stayed unmatched. Here the CDR3 reads CASSPRGEETQYF. The CDR3, as DNA: TGTGCCAGCAGCCCCCGGGGGGAAGAGACCCAGTACTTC.

This clone appeared a single time. The genes are TRBV2 and TRBJ2-3, with 12 bases matching TRBD2. The CDR3 loop spans 15 amino acids. The V gene end was trimmed by 4 bases and the J gene end by 8 bases; junction bases not matched to a gene: 7. Germline CDR1 and CDR2: SNHLY and FYNNEI. In DNA, the CDR3 is TGTGCCAGCAGTGGACTAGCGGGAGTTGGTGGTACGCAGTATTTT. This gives the protein CASSGLAGVGGTQYF.

The chain carries TRBV5-1 and TRBJ1-1, with a tentative D call TRBD1 (5 bases). V was cut by 4 bases and J by 3 bases, with 10 bases left in between. Germline V gene lookup returns CDR1 SGHRS and CDR2 YFSETQ. The CDR3 totals 13 residues. The CDR3 reads CASSKEGYTEAFF. CDR3 DNA: TGCGCCAGCAGCAAGGAGGGGTACACTGAAGCTTTCTTT. Together with reference TRBV5-1 and TRBJ1-1, the CDR3 gives the full variable domain: KAGVTQTPRYLIKTRGQQVTLSCSPISGHRSVSWYQQTPGQGLQFLFEYFSETQRNKGNFPGRFSGRQFSNSRSEMNVSTLELGDSALYLCASSKEGYTEAFFGQGTRLTVV.

V and J are TRBV11-3 and TRBJ2-7; 7 bases map to TRBD2. There are 15 residues in the CDR3. Germline CDR1 is SGHNT and CDR2 is YENEEA. V was pared by 0 bases and J by 0 bases, with 2 bases of the junction left unmatched. The CDR3 is CASSLEAGISYEQYF. The CDR3 nucleotides read TGTGCCAGCAGCTTAGAAGCGGGAATCTCCTACGAGCAGTACTTC.

The rearrangement uses TRBV7-6 and TRBJ1-3; no definite D call. The germline V and J ends were trimmed by 2 bases and 4 bases, with 9 bases remaining between them. CDR3 length: 14 amino acids. The germline V gene encodes CDR1 SGHVS and CDR2 FNYEAQ. The CDR3 protein is CASSLTYSGNTIYF. CDR3 DNA sequence: TGTGCCAGCAGCTTAACTTATTCGGGAAACACCATATATTTT.